The next 5 T cell receptor beta chains were all read from a single sample in a study of patients and donors after allogeneic stem cell transplantation. TCRdb passed the RT-PCR reads through MiXCR, listing each CDR3 protein once. The sample holds 150,000 to 200,000 distinct CDR3 sequences, 24% seen once. Sequencing was performed on blood, either unsorted or a sorted T cell fraction (not recorded which). The receptors come from a human donor who was either an allogeneic HSCT recipient or a stem cell or donor lymphocyte infusion donor (not recorded which). It is not recorded whose cells these are; they may come from a transplant donor.

This clonotype was picked up a small number of times. J is TRBJ2-7 and V is TRBV18; the match to TRBD1 covers 8 bases. Germline loops: CDR1 KGHSH, CDR2 LQKENI. The trim removed 2 bases at V and 0 bases at J, leaving 3 bases unmatched. This CDR3 is 15 amino acids long. The chain's CDR3 is CASSPGTGHSYEQYF. CDR3 nucleotide sequence: TGTGCCAGCTCACCAGGGACAGGCCACTCCTACGAGCAGTACTTC. The whole variable domain, filled in from reference TRBV18 and TRBJ2-7, reads NAGVMQNPRHLVRRRGQEARLRCSPMKGHSHVYWYRQLPEEGLKFMVYLQKENIIDESGMPKERFSAEFPKEGPSILRIQQVVRGDSAAYFCASSPGTGHSYEQYFGPGTRLTVT.

This clonotype was observed a handful of times. J is TRBJ2-2 and V is TRBV11-2, with a possible D match to TRBD2 (5 bases). CDR3 length: 17 amino acids. V was trimmed by 5 bases and J by 0 bases, leaving 16 bases between them. Germline values: CDR1 SGHAT, CDR2 FQNNGV. Here the CDR3 reads CASSPVLAEANTGELFF. In DNA form, the CDR3 reads TGTGCCAGCAGCCCCGTACTGGCGGAGGCGAACACCGGGGAGCTGTTTTTT.

This clonotype was counted a few times. J is TRBJ1-4 and V is TRBV6-5; the D is unclear. The CDR3 consists of 13 residues. Germline CDR1 and CDR2: MNHEY and SVGAGI. Trimming cost V 10 bases and J 0 bases, with 9 bases left between them. The CDR3 region has the DNA TGTGCCACCCACCAAGCAACTAATGAAAAACTGTTTTTT. Encoded protein: CATHQATNEKLFF.

This sequence joins TRBV20-1 and TRBJ2-7; TRBD2 might be the D (5 bases). Germline CDR1 and CDR2: DFQATT and SNEGSKA (reference sequence). Trimming removed 4 bases at V and 3 bases at J, with 7 bases between. The CDR3 covers 11 residues. In nucleotides, the CDR3 is TGCAGTGCTAACGGACTCTACGAGCAGTACTTC. It translates to CSANGLYEQYF.

V is TRBV27 and J is TRBJ2-3, with a weak D call TRBD2 (6 bases). V was cut by 10 bases and J by 0 bases, with 14 bases left in between. Per the germline V gene, CDR1 is MNHEY and CDR2 is SMNVEV (reference sequence). CDR3 length equals 14 residues. The CDR3: CATGFAGSTDTQYF. CDR3 DNA sequence: TGTGCCACTGGCTTCGCGGGAAGCACAGATACGCAGTATTTT.